The next 15 T cell receptor beta chains were all read from a single sample in a study of glioma-infiltrating T cells after dendritic cell vaccination. Data came from immunoSEQ multiplex PCR; TCRdb stores just in-frame clones and leaves some out. The table shows roughly 100,000 clones, with 90% occurring only once. Time point of the sample: after dendritic cell vaccination, including at tumor progression/relapse. Sequencing used blood, obtained after dendritic cell vaccination. These receptors all stem from a human donor with glioblastoma.

The table lists this clone with a few counts. V usage is TRBV29-1 and J usage is TRBJ2-7; a weak D match, TRBD1 (5 bases). The ends were cut back, 8 bases at V and 7 bases at J, with 15 bases in the middle. The CDR3 loop spans 11 amino acids. Germline V gene lookup returns CDR1 SQVTM and CDR2 ANQGSEA. The CDR3, as DNA: TGCAGCACTCGGCAGGGCCTTGAGCAGTACTTC. Amino acids: CSTRQGLEQYF.

This chain uses TRBV11-3 with TRBJ2-2; 8 bases line up with TRBD2. J was trimmed by 0 bases and V by 7 bases; bases with no gene match: 4. CDR1 and CDR2 (germline): SGHNT, YENEEA. The CDR3 length is 15 residues. The DNA of the CDR3 is TGTGCCAGCACATATAGCGGGACGAACACCGGGGAGCTGTTTTTT. Amino acid sequence: CASTYSGTNTGELFF.

V and J are TRBV29-1 and TRBJ1-5; no reliable D call. V lost 3 bases, J lost 1 base, and 7 bases lay in between. This CDR3 spans 13 amino acids. Germline values: CDR1 SQVTM, CDR2 ANQGSEA. CDR3 residues: CSVEYGSNQPQHF. The CDR3 DNA sequence: TGCAGCGTTGAGTACGGGAGCAATCAGCCCCAGCATTTT.

For this clone: An end of the junction differs from the germline gene, which may be a read error. This chain joins TRBV7-7 and TRBJ2-5, with 11 bases fitting TRBD2. The CDR3 sequence is 15 residues long. Per the germline V gene, CDR1 is SSHAT and CDR2 is FNYEAQ (reference sequence). DNA of the CDR3: TGTGCTAGCAGCTTAGCGGGGGGGCCGCGAGAGACCCAGTACTTC. It specifies CASSLAGGPRETQYF.

The chain is built from TRBV6-1 and TRBJ2-6; 14 nucleotides align to TRBD2. The CDR3 runs 17 residues. CDR1 is MNHNS and CDR2 is SASEGT in the germline V gene. Losses at the gene ends were 4 bases for V and 2 bases for J; bases not matched to a gene: 1. For the CDR3, the DNA is TGTGCCAGCAGTGCGACTAGCGGGGGGGCTGGGGCCAACGTCCTGACTTTC. It yields the protein CASSATSGGAGANVLTF.

The chain recombines TRBV10-3 with TRBJ2-5, with TRBD1 matching over 7 bases. The CDR3 loop spans 13 amino acids. CDR1 and CDR2 from the germline V gene are ENHRY and SYGVKD. The ends lost 6 bases at V and 5 bases at J; junction bases unmatched: 6. Here the CDR3 reads CAISVTGRETQYF. CDR3 sequence (DNA): TGTGCCATCAGCGTGACAGGGCGGGAGACCCAGTACTTC.

The chain links TRBV19 to TRBJ2-7, with 11 bases that match TRBD1. Germline V gene lookup returns CDR1 LNHDA and CDR2 SQIVND (reference sequence). V lost 6 bases, J lost 2 bases, and 9 bases stayed unmatched. This CDR3 comprises 16 residues. This chain's CDR3 is CASSLNWGQGAYEQYF. DNA for the CDR3: TGTGCCAGTAGCCTCAATTGGGGACAGGGGGCCTACGAGCAGTACTTC.

The chain couples TRBV19 to TRBJ2-3, with 8 positions matching TRBD1. Losses at the gene ends were 1 base for V and 2 bases for J; bases not matched to a gene: 2. Germline CDR1 is LNHDA and CDR2 is SQIVND (reference sequence). CDR3 length equals 15 residues. The CDR3 DNA follows: TGTGCCAGTAGTATAGGACAGGGGTCCACAGATACGCAGTATTTT. This gives the protein CASSIGQGSTDTQYF.

This clone has just one count. This sequence joins TRBV6-1 and TRBJ2-7; 10 bases align to TRBD1. The CDR3 extends over 17 amino acids. The V gene end was trimmed by 8 bases and the J gene end by 0 bases; junction bases not matched to a gene: 13. In germline, CDR1 is MNHNS, CDR2 SASEGT. CDR3 residues: CASGGPPGQGGSYEQYF. CDR3 sequence (DNA): TGTGCCAGCGGTGGGCCTCCCGGACAGGGGGGCTCCTACGAGCAGTACTTC.

This chain links TRBV11-3 with TRBJ1-5, with a possible D match to TRBD1 (5 bases). CDR3 length: 14 amino acids. V lost 5 bases, J lost 6 bases, and 14 bases lay in between. The germline gives CDR1 SGHNT, CDR2 YENEEA. As DNA, the CDR3 is TGTGCCAGCAGCCCCAGCGGGAGGGGTCAGCCCCAGCATTTT. It specifies CASSPSGRGQPQHF. The complete variable domain, with remaining parts taken from reference TRBV11-3 and TRBJ1-5, reads EAGVVQSPRYKIIEKKQPVAFWCNPISGHNTLYWYLQNLGQGPELLIRYENEEAVDDSQLPKDRFSAERLKGVDSTLKIQPAELGDSAVYLCASSPSGRGQPQHFGDGTRLSIL.

To note about this clone: With only one base between it and a far larger clone, this is likely a read error. The gene calls are TRBV28 and TRBJ1-2; 7 bases fit TRBD1. Germline CDR1 and CDR2: MDHEN and SYDVKM. The CDR3 covers 14 residues. CDR3 nucleotide sequence: TGTGCCAGCAGTTTTCAGGGGGATAACTATGGCTACCCCTTC. This sequence encodes CASSFQGDNYGYPF.

This rearrangement joins TRBV18 to TRBJ2-7, with 8 bases aligning to TRBD1. This CDR3 is 13 amino acids long. J lost 10 bases, V lost 1 base, and 6 bases had no gene match. The germline V gene has CDR1 KGHSH and CDR2 LQKENI. CDR3 bases: TGTGCCAGCTCACCACAGGACAGGGCGGGACAGTACTTC. Translation: CASSPQDRAGQYF.

CDR3 sequence (DNA): TGTGCCAGTAGTATAGATCGAAGTACAACGGGCGAGCAGTACTTC. This encodes CASSIDRSTTGEQYF. The chain employs TRBV19 and TRBJ2-7; no reliable D call. The CDR3 loop spans 15 amino acids. The ends were cut back, 0 bases at V and 6 bases at J, with 15 bases in the middle. Germline V gene sequence: CDR1 LNHDA, CDR2 SQIVND (reference sequence).

The V gene is TRBV27, the J gene TRBJ1-1; 10 nucleotides match TRBD1. This CDR3 comprises 13 residues. The germline CDR1 and CDR2 sequences are MNHEY and SMNVEV (reference sequence). V lost 5 bases, J lost 7 bases, and 4 bases stayed unmatched. CDR3 coding DNA: TGTGCCAGCAGTAGTCGGACAGGGGGTGAAGCTTTCTTT. It specifies CASSSRTGGEAFF.

The chain has TRBV7-9 and TRBJ1-2; D might be TRBD1 (5 bases). Trimming stripped 5 bases from V and 5 bases from J, with 15 bases between. CDR1 is SEHNR and CDR2 is FQNEAQ in the germline V gene (reference sequence). This CDR3 has 14 residues. CDR3 sequence reads: CASSPGRTPYGYTF. CDR3 nucleotide sequence: TGTGCCAGCAGCCCAGGGCGGACACCATATGGCTACACCTTC.